These 30 T cell receptor beta chains came from one sample sequenced in a study of T cell responses to AZD1222 COVID-19 vaccine. Method: immunoSEQ multiplex PCR; TCRdb's copy keeps in-frame clones and lacks some. The data hold 140,000 to 150,000 clones, with under 95% observed a single time. Sequenced material: peripheral blood, taken on day 0 of AZD1222 vaccination. The source is an adult in good health.

The chain couples TRBV2 to TRBJ1-5; D call uncertain. This CDR3 spans 13 amino acids. Germline V gene sequence: CDR1 SNHLY, CDR2 FYNNEI. V gave up 10 bases and J gave up 1 base, with 11 bases separating them. For the CDR3, the DNA is TGTGCCACCTCGGACGGAAGCAATCAGCCCCAGCATTTT. Translated, it gives CATSDGSNQPQHF.

This sequence joins TRBV30 and TRBJ1-4, with D unclear. This CDR3 is 12 amino acids long. Per the germline V gene, CDR1 is GTSNPN and CDR2 is SVGIG (reference sequence). Trimming shortened V by 5 bases and J by 7 bases, and 11 bases separated the two germline ends. As DNA, the CDR3 is TGTGCCTGGGACGTAGGCAGTGAAAAACTGTTTTTT. Translated: CAWDVGSEKLFF.

This sequence joins TRBV30 and TRBJ1-5; D ambiguous. Germline V gives CDR1 GTSNPN, CDR2 SVGIG (reference sequence). The CDR3 runs 14 residues. Trimming removed 0 bases at V and 4 bases at J, with 10 bases between. DNA of the CDR3: TGTGCCTGGAGTGTAGGGTCGGGGAATCAGCCCCAGCATTTT. It encodes CAWSVGSGNQPQHF.

This chain connects TRBV12-3 or TRBV12-4 to TRBJ2-5, with D possibly matching TRBD1 (6 bases). This CDR3 contains 13 residues. V dropped 6 bases and J dropped 5 bases, with 13 bases sitting between them. In DNA, the CDR3 is TGTGCCAGCAGAGCCACAGGGAGTGAGACCCAGTACTTC. Protein: CASRATGSETQYF.

The chain combines TRBV4-2 with TRBJ1-5, with 7 bases identical to TRBD1. With 1 base clipped from V and 3 bases from J, the junction kept 6 bases outside the gene matches. This CDR3 contains 16 residues. The germline V gene has CDR1 LGHNA and CDR2 YNFKEQ. CDR3 coding DNA: TGTGCCAGCAGCCAAGGTGGGACAGTGAACAATCAGCCCCAGCATTTT. Translation gives CASSQGGTVNNQPQHF.

The chain employs TRBV12-3 or TRBV12-4 and TRBJ1-4; D uncertain. This CDR3 is 13 amino acids long. With 5 bases removed from V and 5 bases from J, the gap between germline ends came to 9 bases. The CDR3 region is CASSAPGNEKLFF. The CDR3 nucleotides are TGTGCCAGCAGTGCCCCGGGAAATGAAAAACTGTTTTTT.

CDR3 DNA sequence: TGCGCCAGCAGCCAAGACGGGTCCAACTCAGATACGCAGTATTTT. Amino acid sequence: CASSQDGSNSDTQYF. The rearrangement links TRBV4-1 to TRBJ2-3, with unresolved D. Germline V lookup: CDR1 MGHRA, CDR2 YSYEKL. V lost 0 bases to trimming and J lost 4 bases, with 11 bases between them. The CDR3 has 15 amino acids.

The genes are TRBV13 and TRBJ2-1, with unresolved D. The CDR3 runs to 12 residues. Germline assignment: CDR1 PRHDT and CDR2 FYEKMQ (reference sequence). Trimming stripped 4 bases from V and 6 bases from J, with 7 bases between. The CDR3 nucleotides read TGTGCCAGCAGCTCTCTAAGCAATGAGCAGTTCTTC. It is translated as CASSSLSNEQFF.

CDR3 loop: CASSPRQGRDTQYF. The CDR3 nucleotides read TGTGCCAGCTCACCCAGACAGGGAAGGGATACGCAGTATTTT. The chain joins TRBV18 to TRBJ2-3; 7 bases agree with TRBD1. CDR1 KGHSH and CDR2 LQKENI come from the germline V gene. This CDR3 contains 14 residues. The ends lost 3 bases at V and 6 bases at J; junction bases unmatched: 6.

The rearrangement links TRBV5-1 to TRBJ1-2, with 8 bases fitting TRBD1. This CDR3 contains 14 residues. The V gene's germline CDR1 is SGHRS and CDR2 YFSETQ. The J segment lost 5 bases and the V segment lost 4 bases, leaving 7 bases of the junction unmatched. The CDR3 here is CASSPDRVFYGYTF. CDR3 nucleotide sequence: TGCGCCAGCAGCCCGGACAGGGTCTTTTATGGCTACACCTTC.

The CDR3 region is CASSPTGRGQPQHF. The CDR3, as DNA: TGTGCCAGCAGCCCCACAGGGAGGGGTCAGCCCCAGCATTTT. The rearrangement uses TRBV6-6 and TRBJ1-5, with D maybe TRBD1 (6 bases). This CDR3 is 14 amino acids long. CDR1 MNHNY and CDR2 SVGAGI come from the germline V gene (reference sequence). V lost 6 bases and J lost 6, with 15 bases in between.

The V call is TRBV4-2, the J call TRBJ1-4; the D gene is possibly TRBD1 (5 bases). With 0 bases removed from V and 5 bases from J, the gap between germline ends came to 16 bases. The CDR3 totals 17 residues. The germline V gene has CDR1 LGHNA and CDR2 YNFKEQ. Here the CDR3 DNA reads TGTGCCAGCAGCCAAGATGGGGCCTACAGAGAGAATGAAAAACTGTTTTTT. Translated, it gives CASSQDGAYRENEKLFF.

The CDR3 spells CAVLGGGDPEAFF. CDR3 nucleotide sequence: TGTGCCGTTCTCGGAGGGGGCGACCCTGAAGCTTTCTTT. V usage is TRBV6-5 and J usage is TRBJ1-1; TRBD1 matches at 7 bases. The CDR3 spans 13 residues. V was pared by 11 bases and J by 6 bases, with 12 bases of the junction left unmatched. The germline CDR1 and CDR2 sequences are MNHEY and SVGAGI.

V usage is TRBV6-6 and J usage is TRBJ2-1; 7 bases map to TRBD2. This CDR3 has 12 residues. Trimming cost V 8 bases and J 3 bases; bases outside gene matches: 1. Germline CDR1 and CDR2: MNHNY and SVGAGI (reference sequence). The CDR3, as DNA: TGTGCCAGCGGGGGGGACTACAATGAGCAGTTCTTC. Amino acids: CASGGDYNEQFF.

J is TRBJ2-7 and V is TRBV2, with a possible D match to TRBD2 (6 bases). CDR1 is SNHLY and CDR2 is FYNNEI in the germline V gene. The CDR3 totals 17 residues. V lost 2 bases and J lost 2, with 19 bases in between. CDR3 in amino acids: CASSESPFGGGAYEQYF. The CDR3 DNA follows: TGTGCCAGCAGTGAATCCCCGTTTGGCGGAGGGGCCTACGAGCAGTACTTC.

The chain uses TRBV7-2 and TRBJ1-6, with TRBD1 matching over 9 bases. The CDR3 loop spans 14 amino acids. V lost 3 bases and J lost 14; bases outside the gene matches: 8. CDR1 and CDR2 (germline): SGHTA, FQGNSA. The CDR3 DNA follows: TGTGCCAGCAGCTTTACAGGGGGCGGAAGGGCCCTCCACTTT. It encodes CASSFTGGGRALHF.

The V call is TRBV7-3, the J call TRBJ2-1; TRBD1 matches 12 bases. V lost 5 bases and J lost 8; bases outside the gene matches: 13. The CDR3 covers 17 residues. Germline values: CDR1 SGHTA, CDR2 FQGTGA. The CDR3 loop reads CASSQNSAGTGGDEQFF. The CDR3 DNA follows: TGTGCCAGCAGCCAAAACTCTGCCGGGACAGGGGGCGATGAGCAGTTCTTC.

The V and J genes are TRBV7-2 and TRBJ2-7; TRBD1 matches at 7 bases. This CDR3 contains 14 residues. J was trimmed by 3 bases and V by 5 bases; bases with no gene match: 7. CDR1 and CDR2 from the germline V gene are SGHTA and FQGNSA. The CDR3 is CASSLRGQSYEQYF. The CDR3 nucleotides are TGTGCCAGCAGCCTTAGGGGGCAGAGCTACGAGCAGTACTTC. Full variable domain (outside the CDR3, taken from reference TRBV7-2 and TRBJ2-7): GAGVSQSPSNKVTEKGKDVELRCDPISGHTALYWYRQSLGQGLEFLIYFQGNSAPDKSGLPSDRFSAERTGGSVSTLTIQRTQQEDSAVYLCASSLRGQSYEQYFGPGTRLTVT.

As regards this clone: Other DNA sequences in the sample encode the same CDR3. This chain links TRBV7-9 with TRBJ1-2; tentatively, D is TRBD1 (5 bases). The CDR3 has 13 residues. Trimming removed 1 base at V and 2 bases at J, with 5 bases between. The germline V gene encodes CDR1 SEHNR and CDR2 FQNEAQ (reference sequence). The CDR3: CASSLGQNYGYTF. The CDR3 DNA follows: TGTGCCAGCAGCTTAGGACAGAACTATGGCTACACCTTC.

The chain carries TRBV19 and TRBJ2-7; D is possibly TRBD1 (6 bases). Germline-derived CDR1 and CDR2 are LNHDA and SQIVND (reference sequence). V was shortened by 6 bases and J by 9 bases, with 24 bases between the two germline ends. The CDR3 totals 15 residues. The chain's CDR3 is CASSRGIGQLVGQYF. CDR3 nucleotide sequence: TGTGCCAGTAGCCGGGGCATAGGACAGTTGGTGGGGCAGTACTTC.

This chain joins TRBV7-3 and TRBJ2-2; D is unresolved. The CDR3 totals 13 residues. The germline V gene encodes CDR1 SGHTA and CDR2 FQGTGA. V lost 0 bases and J lost 6, with 5 bases in between. In DNA form, the CDR3 reads TGTGCCAGCAGCTTAACAGGGTCCGGGGAGCTGTTTTTT. Translation: CASSLTGSGELFF.

The V call is TRBV6-5, the J call TRBJ1-2, with D possibly being TRBD1 (5 bases). CDR3 length: 13 residues. From germline, CDR1 is MNHEY and CDR2 SVGAGI. The V end lost 8 bases, the J end lost 5 bases, and 15 bases lay between the germline ends. The CDR3 spells CASPRGGDYGYTF. CDR3 nucleotides: TGTGCCAGCCCTCGGGGGGGGGATTATGGCTACACCTTC.

The gene calls are TRBV19 and TRBJ1-1, with 11 bases that match TRBD1. V lost 3 bases to trimming and J lost 4 bases; unmatched junction nucleotides: 1. The V gene's germline CDR1 is LNHDA and CDR2 SQIVND (reference sequence). The CDR3 runs to 14 residues. The CDR3 DNA reads as TGTGCCAGTAGTATTGGGACAGGGGGCACTGAAGCTTTCTTT. This gives the protein CASSIGTGGTEAFF. Complete variable domain (other parts from reference TRBV19 and TRBJ1-1): DGGITQSPKYLFRKEGQNVTLSCEQNLNHDAMYWYRQDPGQGLRLIYYSQIVNDFQKGDIAEGYSVSREKKESFPLTVTSAQKNPTAFYLCASSIGTGGTEAFFGQGTRLTVV.

This chain links TRBV21-1 with TRBJ1-1; the D call in the table, TRBD1, was not verified against the DNA. TRBV21-1 is a listed pseudogene. This CDR3 is 14 amino acids long. The CDR3 here is CASTQVGAPTEAFF. CDR3 nucleotide sequence: TGTGCCAGCACCCAAGTGGGGGCGCCCACTGAAGCTTTCTTT.

This clone was seen once. The chain employs TRBV12-5 and TRBJ1-4; D ambiguous. The length of the CDR3 is 14 residues. Trimming pared 6 bases from V and 0 bases from J, leaving 8 bases between. Germline-derived CDR1 and CDR2 are LGHNT and FRNRAP. CDR3 sequence: CASGERATNEKLFF. The DNA of the CDR3 is TGTGCTAGTGGCGAGCGTGCAACTAATGAAAAACTGTTTTTT. Supplemented by reference TRBV12-5 and TRBJ1-4, the full variable domain reads DARVTQTPRHKVTEMGQEVTMRCQPILGHNTVFWYRQTMMQGLELLAYFRNRAPLDDSGMPKDRFSAEMPDATLATLKIQPSEPRDSAVYFCASGERATNEKLFFGSGTQLSVL.

This clone was counted once. The gene calls are TRBV6-1 and TRBJ2-3; D not certain. The V and J ends lost 2 bases and 3 bases respectively, with 12 bases between them. Germline assignment: CDR1 MNHNS and CDR2 SASEGT. The CDR3 consists of 15 residues. CDR3 in DNA: TGTGCCAGCAGTGAATATAGAATGGGGACAGATACGCAGTATTTT. Its protein is CASSEYRMGTDTQYF.

This clone was recorded once. The V call is TRBV7-9, the J call TRBJ2-2; unclear D gene. CDR1 and CDR2 (germline): SEHNR, FQNEAQ (reference sequence). Trimming shortened V by 6 bases and J by 1 base, and 6 bases separated the two germline ends. The CDR3 totals 13 residues. CDR3: CASSPRNTGELFF. CDR3 coding DNA: TGTGCCAGCAGTCCTAGGAACACCGGGGAGCTGTTTTTT.

The chain carries TRBV6-2 or TRBV6-3 and TRBJ1-4; D remains unclear. CDR3 length equals 17 residues. Trimming stripped 0 bases from V and 8 bases from J, with 19 bases between. Germline assignment: CDR1 MNHEY and CDR2 SVGEGT. The CDR3 region has the DNA TGTGCCAGCAGTTACTCCCCGGACCGTGGGAGTCGCGAAAAACTGTTTTTT. Protein sequence: CASSYSPDRGSREKLFF.

V gene TRBV7-2 combines with J gene TRBJ1-1; 7 nucleotides match TRBD1. J was trimmed by 6 bases and V by 2 bases; bases with no gene match: 9. The germline CDR1 and CDR2 sequences are SGHTA and FQGNSA. The CDR3 covers 15 residues. CDR3 sequence: CASSLWPGGSSEAFF. In nucleotides, the CDR3 is TGTGCCAGCAGCTTATGGCCAGGGGGTTCGTCTGAAGCTTTCTTT.

The chain joins TRBV19 to TRBJ2-3; D is unresolved. The CDR3 covers 15 residues. Germline V gene sequence: CDR1 LNHDA, CDR2 SQIVND (reference sequence). V was trimmed by 1 base and J by 0 bases, leaving 8 bases between them. CDR3 sequence reads: CASSIGVGSTDTQYF. As DNA, the CDR3 is TGTGCCAGTAGTATAGGGGTAGGGAGCACAGATACGCAGTATTTT.